Each of the 26 T cell receptor beta chains below was sequenced from the same sample in a study of blood T cell repertoires in COVID-19. The method was immunoSEQ multiplex PCR; TCRdb's version includes in-frame clones alone and lacks a portion of them. Of about 120,000 clones detected, about 85% appear once; the ten largest clones hold about 10%. The sample consisted of peripheral blood. The receptors here all came from a man in his fifties or sixties with acute or convalescent COVID-19.

The V gene is TRBV30, the J gene TRBJ2-7, with D unresolved. Trimming stripped 7 bases from V and 3 bases from J, with 10 bases between. There are 11 residues in the CDR3. Germline CDR1 is GTSNPN and CDR2 is SVGIG (reference sequence). CDR3 nucleotides: TGTGCCTTAAGCGTAAGCTACGAGCAGTACTTC. Amino acids: CALSVSYEQYF.

This sequence joins TRBV7-9 and TRBJ2-7, with 8 bases matching TRBD2. V gave up 5 bases and J gave up 2 bases; unmatched junction bases: 5. CDR3 length: 14 amino acids. Germline V CDR1 and CDR2: SEHNR, FQNEAQ (reference sequence). CDR3 coding DNA: TGTGCCAGCAGCGCCCCGGGACTAGCCTACGAGCAGTACTTC. Translating it yields CASSAPGLAYEQYF.

The chain joins TRBV5-1 to TRBJ1-1, with TRBD1 as a possible D gene (5 bases). There are 13 residues in the CDR3. Trimming left V 4 bases short and J 0 bases short, with 7 bases between. Germline values: CDR1 SGHRS, CDR2 YFSETQ. The CDR3 sequence: CASSRQLNTEAFF. For the CDR3, the DNA is TGCGCCAGCAGCCGACAGCTGAACACTGAAGCTTTCTTT.

The CDR3 loop is CATNRGLGTGDTQYF. The CDR3 DNA sequence: TGCGCCACCAATCGGGGGCTTGGGACAGGAGATACGCAGTATTTT. The gene calls are TRBV10-2 and TRBJ2-3, with 8 bases identical to TRBD1. Germline trimming cut 10 bases from V and 5 bases from J; bases unmatched to any gene: 14. This CDR3 contains 15 residues. Germline CDR1 reads WSHSY; CDR2 reads SAAADI.

The chain recombines TRBV19 with TRBJ2-3; 8 positions match TRBD1. Germline V CDR1 and CDR2: LNHDA, SQIVND (reference sequence). The CDR3 has 16 residues. The V gene end was trimmed by 7 bases and the J gene end by 2 bases; junction bases not matched to a gene: 11. For the CDR3, the DNA is TGTGCCAGTACCCCACTGACAGGGGCCTCCACAGATACGCAGTATTTT. This sequence encodes CASTPLTGASTDTQYF.

This chain uses TRBV2 with TRBJ2-1; possibly TRBD2 for D (5 bases). The CDR3 spans 10 residues. CDR1 and CDR2 from the germline V gene are SNHLY and FYNNEI. Between the trimmed V and J ends, which lost 3 bases and 13 bases, there was a span of 7 bases. CDR3 region: CASSESGQFF. CDR3 nucleotide sequence: TGTGCCAGCAGTGAGAGCGGACAGTTCTTC.

The J gene is TRBJ2-7, the V gene TRBV18, with 15 bases identical to TRBD2. Trimming took 3 bases from V and 6 from J; bases not matched to a gene: 6. The CDR3 is 16 residues long. The V gene's germline CDR1 is KGHSH and CDR2 LQKENI. The DNA for the CDR3 is TGTGCCAGCTCACCGATGGGACTAGCGGGAGGTTCCGAGCAGTACTTC. It specifies CASSPMGLAGGSEQYF.

The genes are TRBV27 and TRBJ2-7, with unresolved D. The CDR3 is made up of 17 amino acids. Germline assignment: CDR1 MNHEY and CDR2 SMNVEV (reference sequence). V lost 5 bases, J lost 6 bases, and 26 bases lay in between. CDR3 amino acids: CASSPSSERLTRREQYF. The CDR3 nucleotides read TGTGCCAGCAGTCCGTCCTCGGAGAGGCTTACCCGGCGCGAGCAGTACTTC.

V usage is TRBV27 and J usage is TRBJ2-7; the match to TRBD2 covers 11 bases. CDR1 and CDR2 from the germline V gene are MNHEY and SMNVEV (reference sequence). After removal of 3 bases from V and 3 bases from J, the junction contained 16 bases not matched to a gene. The CDR3 spans 19 residues. CDR3 nucleotides: TGTGCCAGCAGTTTTAGCGGGAGGGGCCAGGTCCCCGTTGGCTACGAGCAGTACTTC. Amino acid sequence: CASSFSGRGQVPVGYEQYF.

This chain uses TRBV18 with TRBJ2-1; D call uncertain. CDR3 length: 12 residues. V gave up 2 bases and J gave up 8 bases, with 7 bases separating them. The germline V gene encodes CDR1 KGHSH and CDR2 LQKENI. In nucleotides, the CDR3 is TGTGCCAGCTCACCATCCTCGGATGAGCAGTTCTTC. Translating it yields CASSPSSDEQFF. Drawing the rest from reference TRBV18 and TRBJ2-1, the complete variable domain is NAGVMQNPRHLVRRRGQEARLRCSPMKGHSHVYWYRQLPEEGLKFMVYLQKENIIDESGMPKERFSAEFPKEGPSILRIQQVVRGDSAAYFCASSPSSDEQFFGPGTRLTVL.

The gene calls are TRBV4-2 and TRBJ2-7, with 11 bases that match TRBD2. Germline V gives CDR1 LGHNA, CDR2 YNFKEQ. The CDR3 extends over 20 amino acids. After removal of 4 bases from V and 2 bases from J, the junction contained 19 bases not matched to a gene. The CDR3: CASSRARTSGRGLRAYEQYF. The CDR3 nucleotides are TGTGCCAGCAGCCGGGCCCGTACTAGCGGGAGAGGGCTGCGGGCCTACGAGCAGTACTTC.

The J gene is TRBJ1-3, the V gene TRBV30; D gene ambiguous. The CDR3 has 17 amino acids. V was shortened by 4 bases and J by 0 bases, with 19 bases between the two germline ends. Germline lookup yields CDR1 GTSNPN and CDR2 SVGIG (reference sequence). The chain's CDR3 is CAWTRYAALSSGNTIYF. The CDR3 DNA reads TGTGCCTGGACCCGTTACGCCGCCCTAAGCTCTGGAAACACCATATATTTT.

This chain links TRBV7-3 with TRBJ2-1, with a possible D match to TRBD2 (7 bases). This CDR3 is 17 amino acids long. Germline V CDR1 and CDR2: SGHTA, FQGTGA. V lost 5 bases and J lost 10, with 27 bases in between. The CDR3 reads CASSPSGVRGSHSEQFF. The CDR3 DNA follows: TGTGCCAGCAGCCCTAGCGGCGTCAGGGGATCCCATAGCGAGCAGTTCTTC.

This chain uses TRBV7-9 with TRBJ1-5, with TRBD1 matching over 7 bases. From germline, CDR1 is SEHNR and CDR2 FQNEAQ (reference sequence). The junction had 2 bases not matched to a gene; V was cut back by 8 bases and J by 4 bases. The CDR3 covers 12 residues. The CDR3 nucleotides are TGTGCCAGCGGGACAGAAAATCAGCCCCAGCATTTT. Amino acid sequence: CASGTENQPQHF.

The CDR3 DNA sequence: TGTGCCAGCAGCTTGGCAGCGGGAGGGCCGAAAAACGAGCAGTACTTC. Translation gives CASSLAAGGPKNEQYF. The chain is built from TRBV5-4 and TRBJ2-7; the match to TRBD2 covers 10 bases. Germline V gene data show CDR1 as SGHNT and CDR2 as YYREEE (reference sequence). CDR3 length: 16 amino acids. The V gene end was trimmed by 0 bases and the J gene end by 5 bases; junction bases not matched to a gene: 8.

The V gene is TRBV7-9, the J gene TRBJ1-1, with a weak D call TRBD1 (5 bases). Trimming took off 5 bases at V and 5 bases at J, with 21 bases between the two ends. The length of the CDR3 is 16 residues. Germline V CDR1 and CDR2: SEHNR, FQNEAQ (reference sequence). In nucleotides, the CDR3 is TGTGCCAGCAGCCCGGGTTTTGGGGAACGGGGGACTGAAGCTTTCTTT. It translates to CASSPGFGERGTEAFF. The whole variable domain, filled in from reference TRBV7-9 and TRBJ1-1, reads DTGVSQNPRHKITKRGQNVTFRCDPISEHNRLYWYRQTLGQGPEFLTYFQNEAQLEKSRLLSDRFSAERPKGSFSTLEIQRTEQGDSAMYLCASSPGFGERGTEAFFGQGTRLTVV.

The V call is TRBV5-1, the J call TRBJ2-2, with 9 nucleotides matching TRBD1. The trim removed 0 bases at V and 5 bases at J, leaving 2 bases unmatched. Per germline, CDR1 SGHRS and CDR2 YFSETQ. This CDR3 region has 15 residues. CDR3 nucleotide sequence: TGCGCCAGCAGCTTGGAAGGGACAGGGACCGGGGAGCTGTTTTTT. As protein: CASSLEGTGTGELFF.

V usage is TRBV18 and J usage is TRBJ2-7; 10 bases are shared with TRBD1. The V gene's germline CDR1 is KGHSH and CDR2 LQKENI. The length of the CDR3 is 16 residues. V trimming: 0 bases; J trimming: 6 bases; junction bases outside the gene matches: 8. In DNA form, the CDR3 reads TGTGCCAGCTCACCACCGATAGGGACAGGGGTGCCCGAGCAGTACTTC. This gives the protein CASSPPIGTGVPEQYF.

This clone was recorded only once. V and J are TRBV19 and TRBJ1-5; tentative D call: TRBD1 (5 bases). CDR3 length: 17 residues. Germline lookup yields CDR1 LNHDA and CDR2 SQIVND (reference sequence). V lost 3 bases to trimming and J lost 0 bases, with 15 bases between them. For the CDR3, the DNA is TGTGCCAGTAGTATTCCGCTTCAGGGCTATAGCAATCAGCCCCAGCATTTT. Translated: CASSIPLQGYSNQPQHF.

The chain joins TRBV5-1 to TRBJ2-1; no clear D gene. The CDR3 consists of 13 residues. In germline, CDR1 is SGHRS, CDR2 YFSETQ. Trimming cost V 3 bases and J 9 bases, with 13 bases left between them. CDR3 DNA sequence: TGCGCCAGCAGCTCGCTTAGCATGGGTGAGCAGTTCTTC. Encoded protein: CASSSLSMGEQFF.

This sequence joins TRBV24-1 and TRBJ1-1; 7 positions match TRBD1. Germline V gene sequence: CDR1 KGHDR, CDR2 SFDVKD. The trim removed 2 bases at V and 9 bases at J, leaving 2 bases unmatched. This CDR3 is built from 12 residues. CDR3 nucleotide sequence: TGTGCCACCAGTGATTGGGACAGTAAAGCTTTCTTT. Amino acids: CATSDWDSKAFF.

The chain couples TRBV19 to TRBJ1-2; TRBD1 is a possible D gene (6 bases). The CDR3 runs to 18 residues. Trimming removed 4 bases from V and 5 bases from J, with 26 bases in between. The V gene's germline CDR1 is LNHDA and CDR2 SQIVND (reference sequence). Here the CDR3 DNA reads TGTGCCAGTAGTAAAGAAATGGGCAGGGGTCTGCGGTGGTATGGCTACACCTTC. It translates to CASSKEMGRGLRWYGYTF.

The chain joins TRBV2 to TRBJ1-4; TRBD1 matches 12 bases. Germline V lookup: CDR1 SNHLY, CDR2 FYNNEI. Unmatched junction bases numbered 6, after V lost 6 bases and J lost 7 bases. The CDR3 length is 15 residues. In DNA, the CDR3 is TGTGCCAGCAGCAAAATGGGACAGGGGGCTGAAAAACTGTTTTTT. This encodes CASSKMGQGAEKLFF.

The J gene is TRBJ1-1, the V gene TRBV7-3; perhaps TRBD1 as D (6 bases). Between the trimmed V and J ends, which lost 2 bases and 4 bases, there was a span of 8 bases. Germline-derived CDR1 and CDR2 are SGHTA and FQGTGA. The CDR3 has 13 residues. CDR3 sequence: CASSLQQGTEAFF. CDR3 DNA: TGTGCCAGCAGCTTACAACAGGGCACTGAAGCTTTCTTT.

This clone was seen once. The chain carries TRBV4-1 and TRBJ2-6; 8 bases agree with TRBD1. The CDR3 loop spans 20 amino acids. CDR1 and CDR2 (germline): MGHRA, YSYEKL. The V segment lost 1 base and the J segment 1 base; nucleotides outside the gene matches: 12. The CDR3 region is CASSQGRGRDRLSGANVLTF. In nucleotides, the CDR3 is TGCGCCAGCAGCCAAGGGAGGGGACGGGACAGGCTTTCTGGGGCCAACGTCCTGACTTTC.

This chain joins TRBV5-1 and TRBJ2-7; 8 bases fit TRBD2. This CDR3 comprises 16 residues. Germline lookup yields CDR1 SGHRS and CDR2 YFSETQ. The CDR3 DNA reads as TGCCCGATAGCGGGGCCTTCGCTTGGAAACCTCTACGAGCAGTACTTC. It yields the protein CPIAGPSLGNLYEQYF.